One T cell receptor (beta chain) is described in this entry. Its target is unknown. MiXCR was run by TCRdb on the reads, yielding one entry per CDR3 protein. The sample has just over 450,000 distinct CDR3 sequences, about 44% seen once; the top ten hold roughly two fifths. The data derive from a study of T cell repertoires in cytomegalovirus infection. CDR1 and CDR2 (germline): MNHNS, SASEGT. The CDR3 loop spans 19 amino acids. J gave up 4 bases and V 0 bases, and 9 bases lay outside the gene matches. Study findings and constraints: Within the response measured ex vivo, HLA-C-restricted CMV-specific TCR beta clonotypes were dominant.

The origin of this receptor is a human donor in good health (CMV status not recorded). Some clones in this sample may be carry-over from other donors' samples. The gene calls are TRBV6-1 and TRBJ2-1; TRBD2 agrees at 13 bases. The specimen comprised cultured PBMCs, sampled from culture after CMV antigen stimulation. CDR3: CASSEAPLRTSGGYNEQFF. The DNA of the CDR3 is TGTGCCAGCAGTGAAGCCCCTCTTAGGACTAGCGGGGGATACAATGAGCAGTTCTTC.